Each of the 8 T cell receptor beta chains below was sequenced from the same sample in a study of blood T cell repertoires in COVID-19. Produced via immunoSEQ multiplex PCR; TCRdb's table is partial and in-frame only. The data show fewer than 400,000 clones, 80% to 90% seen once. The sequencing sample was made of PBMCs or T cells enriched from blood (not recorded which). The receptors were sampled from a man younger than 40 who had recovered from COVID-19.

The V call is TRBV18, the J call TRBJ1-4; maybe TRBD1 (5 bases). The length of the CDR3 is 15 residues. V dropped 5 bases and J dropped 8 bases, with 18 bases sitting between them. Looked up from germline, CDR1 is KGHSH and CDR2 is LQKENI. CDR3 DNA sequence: TGTGCCAGCTCAGGAACGCAGGGTGCAGGGGAAAAACTGTTTTTT. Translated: CASSGTQGAGEKLFF.

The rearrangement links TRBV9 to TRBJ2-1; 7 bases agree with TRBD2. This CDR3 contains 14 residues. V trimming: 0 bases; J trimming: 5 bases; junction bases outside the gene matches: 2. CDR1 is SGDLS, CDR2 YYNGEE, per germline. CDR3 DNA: TGTGCCAGCAGCGTAGGTGGGAGGGACAATGAGCAGTTCTTC. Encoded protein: CASSVGGRDNEQFF.

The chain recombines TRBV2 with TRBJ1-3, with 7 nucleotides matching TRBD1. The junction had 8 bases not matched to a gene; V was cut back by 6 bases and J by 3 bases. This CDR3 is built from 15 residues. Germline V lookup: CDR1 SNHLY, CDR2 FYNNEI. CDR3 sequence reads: CASRRRGGFGNTIYF. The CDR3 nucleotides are TGTGCCAGCAGGAGGCGAGGGGGCTTTGGAAACACCATATATTTT.

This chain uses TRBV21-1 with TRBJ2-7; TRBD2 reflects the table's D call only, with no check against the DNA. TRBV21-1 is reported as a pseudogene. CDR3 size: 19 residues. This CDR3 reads CASSRLTSRDPPLAYEQYF. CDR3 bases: TGTGCCAGCAGCCGACTAACGTCCCGGGATCCTCCTTTAGCCTACGAGCAGTACTTC.

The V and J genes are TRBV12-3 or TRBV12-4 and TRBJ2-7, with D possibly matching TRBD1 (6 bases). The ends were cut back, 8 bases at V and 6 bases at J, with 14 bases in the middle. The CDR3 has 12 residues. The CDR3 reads CASGRTEGEQYF. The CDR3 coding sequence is TGTGCCAGCGGTCGGACAGAGGGCGAGCAGTACTTC.

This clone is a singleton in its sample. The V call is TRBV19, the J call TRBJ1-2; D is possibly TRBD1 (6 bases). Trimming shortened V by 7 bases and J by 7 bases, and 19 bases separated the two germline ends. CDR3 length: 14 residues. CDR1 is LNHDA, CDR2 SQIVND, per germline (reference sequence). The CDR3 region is CASITGGSAGGYTF. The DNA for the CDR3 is TGTGCCAGTATCACGGGGGGCAGCGCAGGTGGCTACACCTTC.

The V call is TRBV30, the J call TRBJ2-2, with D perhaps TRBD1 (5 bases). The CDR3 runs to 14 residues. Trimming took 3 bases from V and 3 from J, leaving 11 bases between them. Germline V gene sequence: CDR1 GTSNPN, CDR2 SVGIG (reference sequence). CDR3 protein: CAWRLKGDTGELFF. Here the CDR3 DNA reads TGTGCCTGGAGACTAAAAGGGGACACCGGGGAGCTGTTTTTT.

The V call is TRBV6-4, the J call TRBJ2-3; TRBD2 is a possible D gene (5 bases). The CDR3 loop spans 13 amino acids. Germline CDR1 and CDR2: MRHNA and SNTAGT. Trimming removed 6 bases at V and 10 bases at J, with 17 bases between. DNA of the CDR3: TGTGCCAGCAGCCGCACACTAGAGCTCCCGCAGTATTTT. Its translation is CASSRTLELPQYF.